The 12 T cell receptor beta chains given below trace back to one sample, sequenced in a study of CD4 T cells in relation to SARS-CoV-2 and coronaviruses (dated by TCRdb to 2020 to 2022). Library generation was performed with the immunoSEQ multiplex PCR assay. The table was pulled from immuneACCESS by TCRdb, which kept in-frame rearrangements only. Such tables lose some clones; where checked, under half of the loss comes from unresolved V genes, and the rest has no known cause. The sample table lists fewer than 35,000 clones, under 80% of them with a count of one. The top ten clones comprise nearly 3.5% of the sample. Their antigens are not known. The sequenced material came from memory CD4+ T cells from PBMCs, cultured in vitro. In light of the paper, this sample's cell subset or site label describes: memory (non-naive) CD4+ T cells. These TCRs come from an adult with COVID-19.

This clone was seen a handful of times. The chain employs TRBV6-5 and TRBJ1-2; maybe TRBD1 (5 bases). V gave up 11 bases and J gave up 7 bases, with 17 bases separating them. The length of the CDR3 is 12 residues. Germline CDR1 is MNHEY and CDR2 is SVGAGI. The CDR3 nucleotides read TGTGCCGCGGGGCGGCAACTCGGTGGCTACACCTTC. Its translation is CAAGRQLGGYTF.

The chain combines TRBV7-9 with TRBJ2-2; D is possibly TRBD1 or TRBD2 (5 bases each). Deletions cut 3 bases from V and 6 bases from J, with 8 bases between. The CDR3 extends over 13 amino acids. The germline V gene encodes CDR1 SEHNR and CDR2 FQNEAQ (reference sequence). CDR3 protein: CASSFQGAGELFF. The CDR3 bases are TGTGCCAGCAGCTTCCAGGGAGCCGGGGAGCTGTTTTTT.

This clone has only a few counts. The J gene is TRBJ2-5, the V gene TRBV18; no definite D call. CDR3 length equals 13 residues. Between the trimmed V and J ends, which lost 4 bases and 5 bases, there was a span of 11 bases. Germline V CDR1 and CDR2: KGHSH, LQKENI. In nucleotides, the CDR3 is TGTGCCAGCTCACTCGGTCCCGGGGAGACCCAGTACTTC. The encoded protein is CASSLGPGETQYF.

The chain is built from TRBV19 and TRBJ1-4; no reliable D call. There are 16 residues in the CDR3. V was trimmed by 7 bases and J by 0 bases, leaving 15 bases between them. From germline, CDR1 is LNHDA and CDR2 SQIVND (reference sequence). CDR3 loop: CASNPHRFATNEKLFF. The DNA of the CDR3 is TGTGCCAGTAACCCTCACCGGTTCGCAACTAATGAAAAACTGTTTTTT.

The V call is TRBV6-5, the J call TRBJ2-3; a possible D gene is TRBD2 (6 bases). The germline V and J ends were trimmed by 7 bases and 7 bases, with 15 bases remaining between them. Germline CDR1 reads MNHEY; CDR2 reads SVGAGI. The CDR3 loop spans 13 amino acids. CDR3 protein: CASKAPSGYTQYF. CDR3 in DNA: TGTGCCAGCAAAGCTCCCAGCGGGTATACGCAGTATTTT.

This chain connects TRBV4-2 to TRBJ2-3, with 7 bases identical to TRBD2. The germline V gene has CDR1 LGHNA and CDR2 YNFKEQ. V shed 0 bases and J 0 bases; nucleotides not matched to a gene: 9. The CDR3 spans 18 residues. The CDR3 DNA reads as TGTGCCAGCAGCCAAGATGGGCGTCGCGGGAGTAGCACAGATACGCAGTATTTT. Amino acid sequence: CASSQDGRRGSSTDTQYF.

The DNA of the CDR3 is TGTGCCAGCACCTTAGTGGGTTACGGGGAAGGCTACGAGCAGTACTTC. It encodes CASTLVGYGEGYEQYF. This rearrangement joins TRBV28 to TRBJ2-7; D is perhaps TRBD2 (5 bases). The CDR3 length is 16 residues. Trimming took 7 bases from V and 3 from J, leaving 22 bases between them. Germline V gene lookup returns CDR1 MDHEN and CDR2 SYDVKM.

V usage is TRBV11-2 and J usage is TRBJ2-1; 7 nucleotides agree with TRBD2. In germline, CDR1 is SGHAT, CDR2 FQNNGV. There are 15 residues in the CDR3. Trimming removed 5 bases from V and 6 bases from J; junction bases left unmatched: 10. CDR3 loop: CASSPGAGYPNEQFF. For the CDR3, the DNA is TGTGCCAGCAGCCCGGGAGCGGGGTACCCCAATGAGCAGTTCTTC.

This rearrangement joins TRBV28 to TRBJ2-5; D is perhaps TRBD1 (6 bases). This CDR3 contains 14 residues. The V gene lost 0 bases and the J gene lost 5 bases, with 10 bases spanning the gap. CDR1 is MDHEN and CDR2 is SYDVKM in the germline V gene. The CDR3 DNA sequence: TGTGCCAGCAGTTTATGGGGGGCAGGGGAGACCCAGTACTTC. Translation: CASSLWGAGETQYF.

The chain uses TRBV5-5 and TRBJ2-5; D ambiguous. Trimming shortened V by 0 bases and J by 4 bases, and 7 bases separated the two germline ends. Germline loops: CDR1 SGHKS, CDR2 YYEKEE (reference sequence). The CDR3 runs 13 residues. The CDR3 DNA follows: TGTGCCAGCAGCTTGGCAGTGAGAGAGACCCAGTACTTC. As protein: CASSLAVRETQYF. The complete variable domain, with remaining parts taken from reference TRBV5-5 and TRBJ2-5, reads DAGVTQSPTHLIKTRGQQVTLRCSPISGHKSVSWYQQVLGQGPQFIFQYYEKEERGRGNFPDRFSARQFPNYSSELNVNALLLGDSALYLCASSLAVRETQYFGPGTRLLVL.

This clone was recorded a few times. J is TRBJ2-2 and V is TRBV11-2, with D tentatively TRBD1 or TRBD2 (5 bases each). This CDR3 has 16 residues. Germline lookup yields CDR1 SGHAT and CDR2 FQNNGV. V lost 1 base, J lost 0 bases, and 9 bases lay in between. DNA of the CDR3: TGTGCCAGCAGCTTAGCAGGGACCTCGAACACCGGGGAGCTGTTTTTT. Its translation: CASSLAGTSNTGELFF.

The rearrangement uses TRBV14 and TRBJ2-1; TRBD2 agrees at 7 bases. J was trimmed by 1 base and V by 3 bases; bases with no gene match: 3. The germline gives CDR1 SGHDN, CDR2 FVKESK. The CDR3 covers 15 residues. The CDR3 sequence is CASSQPSGSYNEQFF. The CDR3 bases are TGTGCCAGCAGCCAGCCTAGCGGTTCCTACAATGAGCAGTTCTTC. The full variable domain, completed using reference TRBV14 and TRBJ2-1, is EAGVTQFPSHSVIEKGQTVTLRCDPISGHDNLYWYRRVMGKEIKFLLHFVKESKQDESGMPNNRFLAERTGGTYSTLKVQPAELEDSGVYFCASSQPSGSYNEQFFGPGTRLTVL.